Presented here are 20 T cell receptor beta chains from one specimen sequenced in a study of metastatic and nonmetastatic thyroid tumors. Thyroid surgery was performed in patients who had received no treatment beforehand. MiXCR re-clonotyped the PCR reads for TCRdb. The table records 30,000 or so clones, less than 25% of them present only once. Sequencing was done on a sample of blood. The receptors were sampled from a female donor with papillary thyroid cancer or a benign thyroid nodule (not recorded which). Some clones in this sample may be carry-over from other donors' samples.

Turning to this clone: Compared with germline, one end of the junction differs, possibly owing to a read error. The CDR3 DNA reads TGCAGTGCGCGAACTAGCGGGAGCTCAATTGAGCAGTCCTTC. It translates to CSARTSGSSIEQSF. This chain connects TRBV20-1 to TRBJ2-1, with 11 bases that match TRBD2. The CDR3 spans 14 residues. Germline CDR1 DFQATT, CDR2 SNEGSKA (reference sequence).

In its sample, this clone was seen many times. The CDR3 sequence: CASSRNPGQENTEAFF. The DNA of the CDR3 is TGTGCCAGTAGTAGAAACCCGGGACAGGAGAACACTGAAGCTTTCTTT. This chain connects TRBV19 to TRBJ1-1, with 8 bases fitting TRBD1. The CDR3 has 16 amino acids. The germline V gene encodes CDR1 LNHDA and CDR2 SQIVND (reference sequence). The V and J ends lost 4 bases and 1 base, in that order; junction bases with no gene match: 8. Drawing the rest from reference TRBV19 and TRBJ1-1, the complete variable domain is DGGITQSPKYLFRKEGQNVTLSCEQNLNHDAMYWYRQDPGQGLRLIYYSQIVNDFQKGDIAEGYSVSREKKESFPLTVTSAQKNPTAFYLCASSRNPGQENTEAFFGQGTRLTVV.

The chain employs TRBV15 and TRBJ2-5; 7 nucleotides agree with TRBD2. V dropped 2 bases and J dropped 8; count of bases not matched to a gene: 11. The germline gives CDR1 LNHNV, CDR2 YYDKDF (reference sequence). The CDR3 is 15 amino acids. The CDR3 coding sequence is TGTGCCACCAGCAGACTCCGCGGGAGATCAGATACCCAGTACTTC. Its protein is CATSRLRGRSDTQYF.

At least ten counts were recorded for this clone. The genes are TRBV20-1 and TRBJ1-6, with D unresolved. Trimming removed 0 bases from V and 5 bases from J, with 8 bases in between. This CDR3 is 14 amino acids long. Germline lookup yields CDR1 DFQATT and CDR2 SNEGSKA (reference sequence). CDR3 sequence (DNA): TGCAGTGCTAGAGATCCTTTAAATAATTCACCCCTCCACTTT. This translates into CSARDPLNNSPLHF.

Many counts were recorded for this clone. The J gene is TRBJ1-2, the V gene TRBV19; the match to TRBD1 covers 7 bases. Germline V CDR1 and CDR2: LNHDA, SQIVND (reference sequence). This CDR3 spans 18 amino acids. J gave up 0 bases and V 11 bases, and 21 bases lay outside the gene matches. CDR3 sequence: CASRRNRDSPRSNYGYTF. The CDR3 nucleotides are TGTGCCTCTAGGAGAAACCGGGACAGCCCCCGATCTAACTATGGCTACACCTTC. Full variable domain (missing parts from reference TRBV19 and TRBJ1-2): DGGITQSPKYLFRKEGQNVTLSCEQNLNHDAMYWYRQDPGQGLRLIYYSQIVNDFQKGDIAEGYSVSREKKESFPLTVTSAQKNPTAFYLCASRRNRDSPRSNYGYTFGSGTRLTVV.

The table lists this clone with many counts. V is TRBV19 and J is TRBJ1-5; D perhaps matches TRBD1 (6 bases). CDR3 length: 17 residues. V was pared by 7 bases and J by 0 bases, with 19 bases between. Per germline, CDR1 LNHDA and CDR2 SQIVND (reference sequence). The chain's CDR3 is CASKRGHNKHSNQPQHF. The CDR3 bases are TGTGCCAGTAAGCGGGGGCATAATAAGCATAGCAATCAGCCCCAGCATTTT.

This clone was found many times. This chain joins TRBV9 and TRBJ2-7, with D possibly being TRBD2 (6 bases). The length of the CDR3 is 15 residues. Trimming shortened V by 6 bases and J by 3 bases, and 19 bases separated the two germline ends. From germline, CDR1 is SGDLS and CDR2 YYNGEE. CDR3: CASTPEAGSGYEQYF. The CDR3, as DNA: TGTGCCAGCACCCCGGAGGCGGGGAGTGGCTACGAGCAGTACTTC.

This clone was counted a single time. The junction and the germline gene differ at one end; a read error may be behind it. This CDR3 is CASGQAVGGSSGPYNEQFF. The DNA for the CDR3 is TGTGCCAGCGGCCAAGCGGTGGGGGGGAGTAGCGGACCCTACAATGAGCAGTTCTTC. The V call is TRBV14, the J call TRBJ2-1, with TRBD2 matching 7 bases. Per germline, CDR1 SGHDN and CDR2 FVKESK. CDR3 length: 19 residues.

At least ten counts were recorded for this clone. The chain couples TRBV6-6 to TRBJ1-1, with 12 bases fitting TRBD1. V lost 7 bases and J lost 1; bases outside the gene matches: 13. The CDR3 contains 18 residues. Germline assignment: CDR1 MNHNY and CDR2 SVGAGI (reference sequence). The CDR3 reads CASIRTGTGGLGNTEAFF. CDR3 bases: TGTGCCAGCATCCGTACCGGGACAGGGGGCTTGGGGAACACTGAAGCTTTCTTT.

This clone was detected ten times or more. This chain connects TRBV5-4 to TRBJ1-2; D unclear. The CDR3 has 13 residues. CDR1 is SGHNT, CDR2 YYREEE, per germline (reference sequence). With 3 bases removed from V and 4 bases from J, the gap between germline ends came to 10 bases. The CDR3 reads CASSSTQAYGYTF. The CDR3 DNA reads as TGTGCCAGCAGCTCGACCCAGGCCTATGGCTACACCTTC.

V gene TRBV3-1 combines with J gene TRBJ2-3; 8 bases are a match to TRBD1. Germline loops: CDR1 LGHDT, CDR2 YNNKEL (reference sequence). There are 17 residues in the CDR3. Trimming cost V 2 bases and J 4 bases; bases outside gene matches: 11. The CDR3 region is CASSQTGQGFFSDTQYF. CDR3 bases: TGTGCCAGCAGCCAAACCGGACAGGGCTTTTTTTCAGATACGCAGTATTTT.

This clone was counted at least ten times. The rearrangement links TRBV4-2 to TRBJ2-1; unclear D gene. The CDR3 length is 16 residues. V lost 4 bases and J 0 bases, leaving 13 bases between the germline ends. Germline CDR1 reads LGHNA; CDR2 reads YNFKEQ. For the CDR3, the DNA is TGTGCCAGCAGCCCGTCTTGGGTTAGCTCCTACAATGAGCAGTTCTTC. Translating it yields CASSPSWVSSYNEQFF.

This clone has ten or more counts. Possible read error: a much larger clone is one base away. The sample contains more than one DNA sequence encoding this CDR3. V usage is TRBV2 and J usage is TRBJ2-3; D is unresolved. The CDR3 totals 13 residues. CDR1 is SNHLY and CDR2 is FYNNEI in the germline V gene. V gave up 4 bases and J gave up 3 bases, with 8 bases separating them. The CDR3: CASSAESTDTQYF. CDR3 in DNA: TGTGCCAGCAGTGCAGAGAGTACAGATACGCAGTATTTT.

V and J are TRBV11-2 and TRBJ2-6, with unresolved D. The CDR3 is made up of 16 amino acids. Germline V gene sequence: CDR1 SGHAT, CDR2 FQNNGV. The germline V and J ends were trimmed by 1 base and 7 bases, with 14 bases remaining between them. CDR3 DNA sequence: TGTGCCAGCAGCTTAGTGTATCCCTATGGTGCCAACGTCCTGACTTTC. Protein product: CASSLVYPYGANVLTF. Full variable domain (rest looked up from reference TRBV11-2 and TRBJ2-6): EAGVAQSPRYKIIEKRQSVAFWCNPISGHATLYWYQQILGQGPKLLIQFQNNGVVDDSQLPKDRFSAERLKGVDSTLKIQPAKLEDSAVYLCASSLVYPYGANVLTFGAGSRLTVL.

This clone was seen at least ten times. This sample includes further DNA sequences coding for the same CDR3. The CDR3 nucleotides are TGCGCCAGCCGGACGGGCGGCCTGGTGGATACGCAGTATTTT. This translates into CASRTGGLVDTQYF. J is TRBJ2-3 and V is TRBV5-1; D gene ambiguous. The CDR3 is 14 amino acids. The V and J ends lost 7 bases and 6 bases respectively, with 18 bases between them. CDR1 SGHRS and CDR2 YFSETQ come from the germline V gene.

The chain combines TRBV28 with TRBJ1-3; D remains unclear. The CDR3 is made up of 10 amino acids. The V gene lost 6 bases and the J gene lost 4 bases, with 1 base spanning the gap. CDR1 is MDHEN and CDR2 is SYDVKM in the germline V gene. The CDR3: CASRGNTIYF. For the CDR3, the DNA is TGTGCCAGCAGGGGAAACACCATATATTTT.

The chain has TRBV3-1 and TRBJ1-3, with D perhaps TRBD1 (5 bases). In germline, CDR1 is LGHDT, CDR2 YNNKEL (reference sequence). Deletions cut 4 bases from V and 7 bases from J, with 20 bases between. This CDR3 has 16 amino acids. The CDR3 DNA is TGTGCCAGCAGCCTCACCTTACGGACTGGGGGGAACACCATATATTTT. Amino acids: CASSLTLRTGGNTIYF.

This clone has only a few counts. The chain employs TRBV28 and TRBJ1-5; D may be TRBD1 (5 bases). Trimming removed 5 bases from V and 7 bases from J, with 15 bases in between. The CDR3 covers 14 residues. Germline CDR1 reads MDHEN; CDR2 reads SYDVKM. The CDR3 spells CASSQPFRGQPQHF. In nucleotides, the CDR3 is TGTGCCAGCAGTCAGCCGTTTAGGGGCCAGCCCCAGCATTTT.

In its sample, this clone ranks as medium-sized. J is TRBJ1-5 and V is TRBV30; D is perhaps TRBD1 (5 bases). V was pared by 3 bases and J by 2 bases, with 14 bases between. The CDR3 has 15 residues. Germline V gives CDR1 GTSNPN, CDR2 SVGIG (reference sequence). The CDR3 DNA sequence: TGTGCCTGGAGAATCGGGGGAATCGGCAATCAGCCCCAGCATTTT. Amino acids: CAWRIGGIGNQPQHF.

This clone was found many times. The rearrangement links TRBV19 to TRBJ2-1; 7 nucleotides agree with TRBD2. Germline CDR1 reads LNHDA; CDR2 reads SQIVND (reference sequence). Unmatched junction bases numbered 2, after V lost 1 base and J lost 2 bases. The CDR3 has 15 amino acids. Here the CDR3 DNA reads TGTGCCAGTAGTATAGGAGCGGGACCCTACAATGAGCAGTTCTTC. Translated: CASSIGAGPYNEQFF.